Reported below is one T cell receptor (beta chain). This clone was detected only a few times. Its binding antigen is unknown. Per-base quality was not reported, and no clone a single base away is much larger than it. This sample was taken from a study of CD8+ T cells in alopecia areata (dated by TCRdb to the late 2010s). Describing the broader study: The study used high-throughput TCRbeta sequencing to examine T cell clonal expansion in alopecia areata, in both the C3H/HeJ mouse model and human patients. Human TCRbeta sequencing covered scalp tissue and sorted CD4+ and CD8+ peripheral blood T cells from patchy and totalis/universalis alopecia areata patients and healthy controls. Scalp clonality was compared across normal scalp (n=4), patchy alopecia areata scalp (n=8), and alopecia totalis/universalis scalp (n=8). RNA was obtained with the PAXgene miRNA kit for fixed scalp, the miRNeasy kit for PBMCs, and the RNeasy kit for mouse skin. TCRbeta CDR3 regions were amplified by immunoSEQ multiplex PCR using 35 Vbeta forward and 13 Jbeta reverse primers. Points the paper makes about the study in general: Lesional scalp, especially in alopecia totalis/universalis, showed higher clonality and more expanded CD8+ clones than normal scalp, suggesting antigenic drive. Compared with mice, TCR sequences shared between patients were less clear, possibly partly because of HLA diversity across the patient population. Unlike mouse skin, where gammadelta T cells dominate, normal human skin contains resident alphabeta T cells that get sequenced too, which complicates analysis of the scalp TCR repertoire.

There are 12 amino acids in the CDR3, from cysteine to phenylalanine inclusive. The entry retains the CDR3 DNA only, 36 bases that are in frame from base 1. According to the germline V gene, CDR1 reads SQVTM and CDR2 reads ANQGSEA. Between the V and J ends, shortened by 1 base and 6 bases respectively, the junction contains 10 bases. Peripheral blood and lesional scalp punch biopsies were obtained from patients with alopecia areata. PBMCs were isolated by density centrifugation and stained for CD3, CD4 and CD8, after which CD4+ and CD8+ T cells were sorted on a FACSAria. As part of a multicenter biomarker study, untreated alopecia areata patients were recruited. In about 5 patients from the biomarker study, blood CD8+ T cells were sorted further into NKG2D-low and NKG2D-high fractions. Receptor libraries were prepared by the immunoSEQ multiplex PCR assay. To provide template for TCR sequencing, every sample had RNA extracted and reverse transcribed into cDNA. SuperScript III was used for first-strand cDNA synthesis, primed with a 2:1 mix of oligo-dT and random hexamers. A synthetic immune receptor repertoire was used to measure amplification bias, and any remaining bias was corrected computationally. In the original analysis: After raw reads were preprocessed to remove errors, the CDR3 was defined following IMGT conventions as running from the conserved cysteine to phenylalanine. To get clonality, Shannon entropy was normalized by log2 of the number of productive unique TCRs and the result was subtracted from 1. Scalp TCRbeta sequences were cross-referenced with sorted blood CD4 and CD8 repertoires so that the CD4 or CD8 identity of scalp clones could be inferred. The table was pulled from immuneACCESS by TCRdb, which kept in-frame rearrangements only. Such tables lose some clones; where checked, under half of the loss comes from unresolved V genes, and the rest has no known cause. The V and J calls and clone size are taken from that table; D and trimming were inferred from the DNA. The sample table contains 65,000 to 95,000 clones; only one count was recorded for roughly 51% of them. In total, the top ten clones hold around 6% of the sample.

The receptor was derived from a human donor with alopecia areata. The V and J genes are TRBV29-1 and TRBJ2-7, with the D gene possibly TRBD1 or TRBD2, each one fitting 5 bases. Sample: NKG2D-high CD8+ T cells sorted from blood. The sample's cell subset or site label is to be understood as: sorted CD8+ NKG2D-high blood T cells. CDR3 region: CSVEGMGVEQYF. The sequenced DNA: TGCAGCGTTGAAGGCATGGGGGTCGAGCAGTACTTC.